Shown below are 29 T cell receptor beta chains from a single sample sequenced in a study of blood T cell repertoires in COVID-19. Repertoires were generated with immunoSEQ multiplex PCR, while TCRdb's copy carries only in-frame clones and drops some. The repertoire holds some 260,000 clones, with approximately 79% as singletons. The sequenced material came from peripheral blood. These receptors all come from a woman between 40 and 55 years old with active or convalescent COVID-19.

This clone was counted a single time. The chain is built from TRBV5-1 and TRBJ2-3, with 9 bases matching TRBD2. The CDR3 length is 17 residues. Unmatched junction bases numbered 6, after V lost 1 base and J lost 0 bases. CDR1 and CDR2 (germline): SGHRS, YFSETQ. CDR3 region: CASSLKGTSYSTDTQYF. DNA of the CDR3: TGCGCCAGCAGCTTGAAAGGGACTAGCTATAGCACAGATACGCAGTATTTT.

The gene calls are TRBV11-2 and TRBJ2-7; weak D call: TRBD1 (6 bases). V was shortened by 3 bases and J by 1 base, with 7 bases between the two germline ends. The length of the CDR3 is 13 residues. Germline CDR1 is SGHAT and CDR2 is FQNNGV. This CDR3 is CASSLGASYEQYV. The DNA for the CDR3 is TGTGCCAGCAGCTTGGGGGCTTCCTACGAGCAGTACGTC.

The V call is TRBV6-5, the J call TRBJ1-6; D is perhaps TRBD1 (5 bases). Between the trimmed V and J ends, which lost 8 bases and 10 bases, there was a span of 12 bases. The CDR3 consists of 12 residues. Germline-derived CDR1 and CDR2 are MNHEY and SVGAGI. The CDR3 spells CASGAGWSPLHF. CDR3 DNA: TGTGCCAGCGGGGCAGGGTGGTCACCCCTCCACTTT.

A few counts support this clone. This chain joins TRBV3-1 (or the pseudogene TRBV3-2) and TRBJ1-2; D remains ambiguous. Germline V gene data show CDR1 as LGHDT and CDR2 as YNNKEL (reference sequence). The CDR3 has 14 amino acids. With 4 bases removed from V and 4 bases from J, the gap between germline ends came to 13 bases. The CDR3 DNA reads TGTGCCAGCAGCCGATTAGAGCGGAGCTATGGCTACACCTTC. Protein sequence: CASSRLERSYGYTF.

V gene TRBV28 combines with J gene TRBJ1-5; no clear D. Germline lookup yields CDR1 MDHEN and CDR2 SYDVKM. The V gene lost 7 bases and the J gene lost 5 bases, with 15 bases spanning the gap. CDR3 length: 14 amino acids. This CDR3 reads CASNLVLLDQPQHF. CDR3 DNA: TGTGCCAGCAATCTAGTTCTTCTCGATCAGCCCCAGCATTTT.

V is TRBV5-6 and J is TRBJ2-2; no clear D gene. With 4 bases removed from V and 5 bases from J, the gap between germline ends came to 9 bases. The germline V gene encodes CDR1 SGHDT and CDR2 YYEEEE. The CDR3 runs to 13 residues. The CDR3 DNA follows: TGTGCCAGCAGCCCAGAATTTACCGGGGAGCTGTTTTTT. This encodes CASSPEFTGELFF.

The genes are TRBV7-2 and TRBJ1-1; the D gene is possibly TRBD1 (6 bases). Trimming left V 5 bases short and J 5 bases short, with 15 bases between. Germline V gene sequence: CDR1 SGHTA, CDR2 FQGNSA. The CDR3 sequence is 14 residues long. CDR3 DNA sequence: TGTGCCAGCAGCGGCCTGGGGGCCGGGACTGAAGCTTTCTTT. Translating gives CASSGLGAGTEAFF.

V gene TRBV5-1 combines with J gene TRBJ1-1; TRBD1 is a possible D gene (6 bases). Germline lookup yields CDR1 SGHRS and CDR2 YFSETQ. The CDR3 length is 16 residues. V gave up 7 bases and J gave up 3 bases, with 22 bases separating them. CDR3 sequence (DNA): TGCGCCAGCGGGGGTGGCAGGGGTCGATCGGACACTGAAGCTTTCTTT. As protein: CASGGGRGRSDTEAFF.

Only one count was recorded for this clone. The gene calls are TRBV2 and TRBJ1-1; no firm D call. Trimming shortened V by 5 bases and J by 1 base, and 8 bases separated the two germline ends. CDR3 length equals 13 residues. The V gene's germline CDR1 is SNHLY and CDR2 FYNNEI. The CDR3 DNA follows: TGTGCCAGCAGTTACTTGCAGAACACTGAAGCTTTCTTT. This sequence encodes CASSYLQNTEAFF.

This chain joins TRBV6-5 and TRBJ2-1; maybe TRBD2 (7 bases). This CDR3 region has 13 residues. Germline V lookup: CDR1 MNHEY, CDR2 SVGAGI. V lost 6 bases, J lost 7 bases, and 13 bases lay in between. The CDR3 region is CASRLRGGNEQFF. Written as DNA, the CDR3 is TGTGCCAGCAGATTGAGGGGGGGAAATGAGCAGTTCTTC.

Turning to this clone: Germline and junction disagree at one end, which may indicate a read error. The chain carries TRBV12-3 or TRBV12-4 and TRBJ1-2; tentative D call: TRBD1 (5 bases). The CDR3 contains 12 residues. CDR3 sequence (DNA): TGTGCCAGCAGTTTAAACTTGGGCAGGGCAAACTTC. Its protein is CASSLNLGRANF.

This chain links TRBV10-3 with TRBJ1-5; 8 bases agree with TRBD1. The length of the CDR3 is 14 residues. J was trimmed by 4 bases and V by 6 bases; bases with no gene match: 5. Germline CDR1 is ENHRY and CDR2 is SYGVKD. The CDR3 DNA is TGTGCCATCAGCCACGACAGGGGAAATCAGCCCCAGCATTTT. Protein product: CAISHDRGNQPQHF.

The genes are TRBV28 and TRBJ1-2; 9 bases are shared with TRBD1. V lost 6 bases, J lost 3 bases, and 8 bases stayed unmatched. This CDR3 comprises 15 residues. The germline V gene has CDR1 MDHEN and CDR2 SYDVKM. The CDR3 protein is CASRPTGGSDYGYTF. In DNA, the CDR3 is TGTGCCAGCAGACCTACAGGGGGCTCAGACTATGGCTACACCTTC.

V usage is TRBV29-1 and J usage is TRBJ1-2, with D uncertain. Germline V lookup: CDR1 SQVTM, CDR2 ANQGSEA. With 5 bases removed from V and 2 bases from J, the gap between germline ends came to 9 bases. There are 12 residues in the CDR3. CDR3 bases: TGCAGCGTTCTAACAGAGAACTATGGCTACACCTTC. Translating it yields CSVLTENYGYTF.

This chain joins TRBV2 and TRBJ1-5; 10 nucleotides agree with TRBD1. Trimming took 10 bases from V and 2 from J; bases not matched to a gene: 11. Germline V gene data show CDR1 as SNHLY and CDR2 as FYNNEI. This CDR3 spans 16 amino acids. Here the CDR3 DNA reads TGTGCCACCAGACAGGGGGCCGGTAAGGGCAATCAGCCCCAGCATTTT. It translates to CATRQGAGKGNQPQHF.

CDR3 DNA sequence: TGTGCCAGCAGCCCCACAGGGACCGTCTCACCCCTCCACTTT. This codes for CASSPTGTVSPLHF. The V call is TRBV4-2, the J call TRBJ1-6; tentative D call: TRBD1 (6 bases). The germline V and J ends were trimmed by 4 bases and 10 bases, with 14 bases remaining between them. Per germline, CDR1 LGHNA and CDR2 YNFKEQ. There are 14 residues in the CDR3.

The genes are TRBV12-3 or TRBV12-4 and TRBJ1-3; D not resolved. Trimming cost V 3 bases and J 7 bases, with 10 bases left between them. This CDR3 spans 13 amino acids. CDR3 loop: CASSFGVINTIYF. CDR3 coding DNA: TGTGCCAGCAGTTTCGGAGTTATCAACACCATATATTTT.

This chain connects TRBV6-2 or TRBV6-3 to TRBJ2-1, with TRBD2 matching over 8 bases. The CDR3 length is 16 residues. V dropped 2 bases and J dropped 4; count of bases not matched to a gene: 7. Germline CDR1 MNHEY, CDR2 SVGEGT. This CDR3 is CASSYVVSGAYNEQFF. As DNA, the CDR3 is TGTGCCAGCAGTTACGTAGTTAGCGGGGCATACAATGAGCAGTTCTTC.

This rearrangement joins TRBV4-1 to TRBJ2-2, with a tentative D call TRBD2 (5 bases). The CDR3 is 14 residues long. CDR1 and CDR2 (germline): MGHRA, YSYEKL. V was clipped by 8 bases and J by 2 bases, with 12 bases between them. The CDR3 nucleotides are TGCGCCAGCGGTGGGAGCCCCAACACCGGGGAGCTGTTTTTT. Its protein is CASGGSPNTGELFF.

The V call is TRBV2, the J call TRBJ1-5; D ambiguous. Trimming cost V 10 bases and J 9 bases, with 13 bases left between them. The CDR3 is 11 residues long. Germline V gives CDR1 SNHLY, CDR2 FYNNEI. The CDR3 nucleotides are TGTGCCACCATGAGGGATCCGCCCCAGCATTTT. This encodes CATMRDPPQHF. Looking up the rest from reference TRBV2 and TRBJ1-5 gives the full variable domain: EPEVTQTPSHQVTQMGQEVILRCVPISNHLYFYWYRQILGQKVEFLVSFYNNEISEKSEIFDDQFSVERPDGSNFTLKIRSTKLEDSAMYFCATMRDPPQHFGDGTRLSIL.

This clone was counted many times. V is TRBV5-6 and J is TRBJ1-1; 7 bases align to TRBD1. The germline CDR1 and CDR2 sequences are SGHDT and YYEEEE. After removal of 3 bases from V and 0 bases from J, the junction contained 5 bases not matched to a gene. The CDR3 runs to 15 residues. The CDR3 coding sequence is TGTGCCAGCAGCTGGGGACAGCTCATGAACACTGAAGCTTTCTTT. Encoded protein: CASSWGQLMNTEAFF.

As to this clone: Other DNA sequences of this sample code for an identical CDR3. The chain recombines TRBV19 with TRBJ2-2, with 10 bases fitting TRBD1. Germline lookup yields CDR1 LNHDA and CDR2 SQIVND (reference sequence). J lost 5 bases, V lost 4 bases, and 1 base had no gene match. The CDR3 is 14 amino acids. CDR3 in amino acids: CASSTGQGTGELFF. The CDR3 bases are TGTGCCAGTAGTACGGGACAGGGGACCGGGGAGCTGTTTTTT.

V is TRBV3-1 (or the pseudogene TRBV3-2) and J is TRBJ2-5, with 10 nucleotides matching TRBD1. Trimming took 1 base from V and 4 from J; bases not matched to a gene: 3. There are 15 residues in the CDR3. Looked up from germline, CDR1 is LGHDT and CDR2 is YNNKEL (reference sequence). The CDR3 nucleotides are TGTGCCAGCAGCCAAGCCGGACAGGGGGTAGAGACCCAGTACTTC. It encodes CASSQAGQGVETQYF.

This chain connects TRBV19 to TRBJ2-2; 7 nucleotides agree with TRBD1. In germline, CDR1 is LNHDA, CDR2 SQIVND (reference sequence). V lost 9 bases and J lost 2; bases outside the gene matches: 6. The CDR3 consists of 14 residues. CDR3 protein: CASAGTVNTGELFF. The CDR3 DNA reads as TGTGCCAGCGCCGGGACAGTCAACACCGGGGAGCTGTTTTTT.

V is TRBV5-5 and J is TRBJ1-6, with TRBD1 matching 11 bases. The trim removed 3 bases at V and 7 bases at J, leaving 3 bases unmatched. Germline V gene data show CDR1 as SGHKS and CDR2 as YYEKEE (reference sequence). This CDR3 contains 15 residues. CDR3 sequence reads: CASSSWTGGNSPLHF. The DNA of the CDR3 is TGTGCCAGCAGCTCCTGGACAGGGGGCAATTCACCCCTCCACTTT.

The gene calls are TRBV3-1 (or the pseudogene TRBV3-2) and TRBJ1-3; TRBD1 might be the D (5 bases). The CDR3 consists of 18 residues. Germline loops: CDR1 LGHDT, CDR2 YNNKEL (reference sequence). V shed 0 bases and J shed 0 bases, with 15 bases lying between them. The chain's CDR3 is CASSQDKLDTRSGNTIYF. The CDR3 bases are TGTGCCAGCAGCCAAGATAAATTGGACACCCGCTCTGGAAACACCATATATTTT.

This chain connects TRBV28 to TRBJ1-2; D gene uncertain. This CDR3 contains 11 residues. Trimming cost V 4 bases and J 3 bases, with 3 bases left between them. Per germline, CDR1 MDHEN and CDR2 SYDVKM. CDR3 sequence: CASSSDYGYTF. CDR3 nucleotides: TGTGCCAGCAGTTCAGACTATGGCTACACCTTC.

The chain combines TRBV11-2 with TRBJ1-5, with D possibly being TRBD1 (5 bases). The CDR3 is 14 amino acids. V lost 3 bases to trimming and J lost 4 bases, with 10 bases between them. CDR1 and CDR2 (germline): SGHAT, FQNNGV. CDR3 protein: CASSFPGTNQPQHF. In nucleotides, the CDR3 is TGTGCCAGCAGCTTTCCAGGGACTAATCAGCCCCAGCATTTT.

This chain joins TRBV9 and TRBJ2-1; possible D gene TRBD2, 6 bases. The V gene lost 6 bases and the J gene lost 4 bases, with 14 bases spanning the gap. CDR1 and CDR2 from the germline V gene are SGDLS and YYNGEE. The CDR3 runs to 14 residues. CDR3 region: CASKSGETYNEQFF. CDR3 sequence (DNA): TGTGCCAGCAAATCGGGGGAAACGTACAATGAGCAGTTCTTC. The whole variable domain, remainder taken from reference TRBV9 and TRBJ2-1, is DSGVTQTPKHLITATGQRVTLRCSPRSGDLSVYWYQQSLDQGLQFLIQYYNGEERAKGNILERFSAQQFPDLHSELNLSSLELGDSALYFCASKSGETYNEQFFGPGTRLTVL.